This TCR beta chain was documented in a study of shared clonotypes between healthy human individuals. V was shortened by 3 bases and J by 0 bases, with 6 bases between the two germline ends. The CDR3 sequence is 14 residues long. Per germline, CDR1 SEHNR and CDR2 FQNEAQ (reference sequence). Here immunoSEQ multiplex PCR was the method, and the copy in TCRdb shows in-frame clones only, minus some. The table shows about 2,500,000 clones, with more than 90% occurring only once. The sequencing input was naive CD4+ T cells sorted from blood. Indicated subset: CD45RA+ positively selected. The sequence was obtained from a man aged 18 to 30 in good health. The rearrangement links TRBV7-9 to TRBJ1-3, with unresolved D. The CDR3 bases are TGTGCCAGCAGCTTTACATACTCTGGAAACACCATATATTTT. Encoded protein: CASSFTYSGNTIYF.